This T cell receptor beta chain was captured in a study of T cells in Graves' hyperthyroidism and ophthalmopathy. Study context: Specimen type is peripheral blood, collected at initial diagnosis prior to any treatment. Study-wide points: A model of 13 V-J features distinguished ophthalmopathy from stable hyperthyroidism.

Note on this clonotype: Its antigen is not identified.

There are 11 residues in the CDR3. Trimming shortened V by 7 bases and J by 3 bases, and 9 bases separated the two germline ends. CDR1 and CDR2 from the germline V gene are DFQATT and SNEGSKA (reference sequence). There were TCR beta CDR3 regions amplified from RNA transcripts. Initially, a first-round RT-PCR of the TCR CDR3 employed the HTBI primer set. MiXCR was run by TCRdb on the multiplex PCR reads, yielding one entry per CDR3 protein. The data contain about 92,000 distinct CDR3 sequences, about half of them singletons. The V and J genes are TRBV20-1 and TRBJ1-1; possibly TRBD1 for D (5 bases). What was sequenced was blood. The TCR originated in a woman in her 40s with Graves' hyperthyroidism. DNA for the CDR3: TGCAGTGTCGGGGGAGACACTGAAGCTTTCTTT. This codes for CSVGGDTEAFF.